Included here is one TCR beta chain sequence, with context. The data originate from a study of T cells in Graves' hyperthyroidism and ophthalmopathy. The CDR3 has 12 amino acids. From germline, CDR1 is SQVTM and CDR2 ANQGSEA. The V gene lost 4 bases and the J gene lost 9 bases, with 13 bases spanning the gap. Researchers amplified the TCR beta CDR3 regions from RNA transcripts. HTBI primers drove first-round RT-PCR of the TCR CDR3. MiXCR was run by TCRdb on the multiplex PCR reads, yielding one entry per CDR3 protein. The table shows more than 500,000 distinct CDR3 sequences, with more than 45% occurring only once.

The sequenced sample was peripheral blood or thyroid tissue (not recorded which). J is TRBJ2-1 and V is TRBV29-1; maybe TRBD1 (6 bases). This TCR derives from an adult woman with Graves' disease, either hyperthyroidism or ophthalmopathy (not recorded which). The chain's CDR3 is CSVVRGKGEQFF. The CDR3 DNA follows: TGCAGCGTTGTCAGGGGAAAAGGTGAGCAGTTCTTC.